This T cell receptor (beta chain) was profiled in a study of regulatory T cells in long-lasting Graves disease (dated by TCRdb to the early 2020s). General notes on the study: To count as having persistent Graves' disease, a patient had to have received antithyroid drug treatment for over 5 years with TSH receptor autoantibodies remaining persistently positive. Patients with persistent Graves' disease were compared with patients with newly diagnosed Graves' disease using TCR sequencing and RNA sequencing of peripheral blood. The study was conducted in China and was registered as a clinical trial. A total of about 33 samples underwent TCR sequencing: about 13 from persistent and about 20 from newly diagnosed Graves' disease patients. Antithyroid drugs had been taken for approximately ten years on average by persistent Graves' disease patients in the clinical cohort. Findings and caveats that apply to the study as a whole: The small sample size was acknowledged by the authors as a limitation that may reduce accuracy. Sequencing and analysis were restricted to the TCR beta chain. TRBV28, TRBJ1-2 and TRBJ2-5 were preferentially used in persistent disease, while TRBV20-1 and TRBJ2-1 were favored in newly diagnosed disease. Persistent patients shared more public clonotypes among themselves (under 3,000) than newly diagnosed patients did (approximately 970). The study examined only peripheral blood because the primary lesion, thyroid tissue, could not be accessed. Compared with newly diagnosed patients, patients with persistent Graves' disease had lower TCR Shannon entropy and fewer highly expanded clones, which suggests clonal expansion.

This clonotype has a count of ten or more. What this receptor recognizes is not known. There are no base qualities to consult, and no much larger clone falls within one base. The junction carries 12 bases between V and J, which are trimmed by 3 bases and 4 bases respectively. The cysteine opens and the phenylalanine closes a CDR3 of 14 amino acids. Only the CDR3 DNA is retained, 42 bases long and in frame from the first base. The time point tag for this specimen amounts to: persistent/refractory GD, antithyroid drugs over 5 years with positive TRAb. RNA was extracted from PBMCs in TRIzol for both TCR sequencing and RNA sequencing. The diagnosis of Graves' disease followed American Thyroid Association guidelines. The patients came from an endocrinology department in Xi'an, China. Each patient gave 7.5 to 10 milliliters of peripheral blood, collected in an EDTA anticoagulant tube. PBMCs were isolated by Ficoll Paque Plus density gradient separation without further T cell sorting. An Agilent 2100 Bioanalyzer and agarose gel were used to check RNA quality, and a NanoDrop 2000 was used to measure RNA concentration.

Receptor libraries were prepared by multiplex PCR. Reads for this sample came from an Illumina HiSeq 4000. CDR3 regions were amplified by Arm-PCR with iRepertoire HTBI primers to construct TCR beta libraries. PCR products were gel purified before sequencing. Regarding the original processing steps: A total of around 59 TRBV and 14 TRBJ segments were identified across samples and were used for gene usage analysis of CDR3 amino acid clonotypes. COPE and FqMerger were used to merge filtered high-quality paired reads into contigs. BLAST was used to align contigs to the IMGT TRBV, TRBD and TRBJ reference genes, and CDR3 was defined following IMGT. Any clonotype with a frequency above 0.1% was counted as a highly expanded clone. Repertoire diversity was measured by Shannon entropy, and V-J evenness by the Gini coefficient. Public clonotypes were defined as clonotypes shared by more than one individual. In-frame beta chains were kept once TCRdb had trimmed the public reads at Q25 with fastp and called clones with MiXCR. Each record represents a unique CDR3 protein, reported with the most common genes and DNA among its rows. Here the V and J calls rest on TCRdb's processing, not on the authors' analysis. Across this sample there are some 440,000 distinct CDR3 sequences, with roughly 20% seen only once. The ten biggest clones cover roughly 8% of the sample.

The chain is encoded by TRBV12-3 or TRBV12-4 joined to TRBJ1-1; confidence is insufficient to name the D gene. The source is a female donor with Graves disease. This material consisted of peripheral blood mononuclear cells (PBMCs), taken when the disease was refractory, from a patient treated with antithyroid drugs. The DNA reads as follows: TGTGCCAGCAGTTTTCTTTCGGCAGGCACTGAAGCTTTCTTT. This codes for CASSFLSAGTEAFF.